What follows are 11 T cell receptor beta chains derived from one specimen sequenced in a study of prognosis after radiotherapy for stage I lung cancer. Genomic DNA served as the source from which two-round multiplex PCR generated TCR beta CDR3 amplicons. Specific primers for each TRBV and TRBJ gene were what first-round PCR used. TCRdb reprocessed the multiplex PCR reads via MiXCR and lists one record per CDR3 protein. The sample holds about 51,000 distinct CDR3 sequences, about a third seen once. Specimen: PBMCs, collected before or after stereotactic body radiation therapy (not recorded which). These receptors all come from a donor aged 50 or older with non-small cell lung cancer.

The table lists this clonotype with many counts. The chain joins TRBV6-5 to TRBJ2-1; D is uncertain. The germline gives CDR1 MNHEY, CDR2 SVGAGI. This CDR3 is 11 amino acids long. Trimming removed 2 bases from V and 8 bases from J, with 4 bases in between. This CDR3 is CASSYAYEQFF. The CDR3 DNA reads TGTGCCAGCAGTTACGCGTATGAGCAGTTCTTC.

Turning to this clonotype: A read error may be the cause here, since a much bigger clone is one base away. This chain links TRBV7-7 with TRBJ2-2; 8 bases match TRBD1. The CDR3 has 17 amino acids. CDR1 and CDR2 (germline): SSHAT, FNYEAQ (reference sequence). CDR3 region: CASSLAPGQVTAGELFF. The CDR3 region has the DNA TGTGCTAGCAGCTTAGCGCCGGGACAGGTTACCGCCGGGGAGCTGTTTTTT.

Details on this clonotype: This sequence may be a read error, since a much larger clone differs from it by one base. The chain joins TRBV6-2 or TRBV6-3 to TRBJ2-1; D gene unclear. CDR1 is MNHEY and CDR2 is SVGEGT in the germline V gene. The V gene lost 6 bases and the J gene lost 8 bases, with 11 bases spanning the gap. The CDR3 covers 12 residues. The CDR3 here is CASRSRVDEQFF. The CDR3 DNA sequence: TGTGCCAGCAGATCCCGTGTGGATGAGCAGTTCTTC.

Concerning this clonotype itself: A junction end diverges from the germline sequence, so it may reflect a read error. This chain connects TRBV6-1 to TRBJ1-2, with 9 bases matching TRBD1. The CDR3 contains 14 residues. The germline CDR1 and CDR2 sequences are MNHNS and SASEGT. The CDR3: CVSSAGQGSYGYTF. In DNA form, the CDR3 reads TGTGTCAGCAGTGCCGGACAGGGGAGCTACGGCTACACCTTC.

This clonotype has at least ten counts. The CDR3: CATSDLQAGGLTGELFF. In nucleotides, the CDR3 is TGTGCCACCAGTGATTTACAGGCGGGAGGGCTCACCGGGGAGCTGTTTTTT. The V call is TRBV24-1, the J call TRBJ2-2; TRBD2 aligns across 9 bases. CDR3 size: 17 residues. From germline, CDR1 is KGHDR and CDR2 SFDVKD. The V and J ends lost 1 base and 4 bases, in that order; junction bases with no gene match: 6.

This clonotype has a count of ten or more. The gene calls are TRBV5-1 and TRBJ2-1; D perhaps matches TRBD2 (5 bases). The CDR3 runs to 15 residues. CDR1 is SGHRS and CDR2 is YFSETQ in the germline V gene. Trimming took 8 bases from V and 5 from J, leaving 20 bases between them. CDR3 nucleotides: TGCGCCAGTACCGTGATCCCGGGATCGAACAATGAGCAGTTCTTC. Its protein product is CASTVIPGSNNEQFF.

This clonotype was counted at least ten times. The rearrangement uses TRBV7-3 and TRBJ2-3; no reliable D call. Trimming took 2 bases from V and 0 from J, leaving 9 bases between them. Germline V gene sequence: CDR1 SGHTA, CDR2 FQGTGA. CDR3 length: 15 residues. Written as DNA, the CDR3 is TGTGCCAGCAGCTTAGGGTCATCTAGCACAGATACGCAGTATTTT. Translated, it gives CASSLGSSSTDTQYF. Supplemented by reference TRBV7-3 and TRBJ2-3, the full variable domain reads GAGVSQTPSNKVTEKGKYVELRCDPISGHTALYWYRQSLGQGPEFLIYFQGTGAADDSGLPNDRFFAVRPEGSVSTLKIQRTERGDSAVYLCASSLGSSSTDTQYFGPGTRLTVL.

In its sample, this clonotype was seen many times. The chain joins TRBV7-3 to TRBJ2-2; TRBD1 matches at 11 bases. V gave up 1 base and J gave up 7 bases; unmatched junction bases: 8. The germline V gene has CDR1 SGHTA and CDR2 FQGTGA. The CDR3 is 17 residues long. CDR3 residues: CASSLKGGTGGIGELFF. As DNA, the CDR3 is TGTGCCAGCAGCTTAAAGGGAGGGACAGGGGGTATCGGGGAGCTGTTTTTT.

This clonotype occurred many times. The chain employs TRBV7-9 and TRBJ2-3; D not resolved. Trimming removed 5 bases from V and 8 bases from J, with 20 bases in between. Germline assignment: CDR1 SEHNR and CDR2 FQNEAQ (reference sequence). The CDR3 has 15 residues. The DNA for the CDR3 is TGTGCCAGCAGCCCCTCCGGCGTTTCCGTAGGTACGCAGTATTTT. It translates to CASSPSGVSVGTQYF.

V is TRBV5-1 and J is TRBJ2-2; a possible D gene is TRBD1 (6 bases). The V end lost 1 base, the J end lost 5 bases, and 18 bases lay between the germline ends. CDR1 is SGHRS and CDR2 is YFSETQ in the germline V gene. The CDR3 has 17 amino acids. The CDR3 coding sequence is TGCGCCAGCAGCTTGTCGATGGTACAGGGAGATACCGGGGAGCTGTTTTTT. Its protein product is CASSLSMVQGDTGELFF.

This clonotype was detected many times. The V gene is TRBV6-2 or TRBV6-3, the J gene TRBJ1-1, with 9 bases that match TRBD1. Germline V lookup: CDR1 MNHEY, CDR2 SVGEGT. Losses at the gene ends were 5 bases for V and 3 bases for J; bases not matched to a gene: 4. The CDR3 consists of 14 residues. CDR3 bases: TGTGCCAGCAGTGAGGACAGGGGAGACACTGAAGCTTTCTTT. This gives the protein CASSEDRGDTEAFF.